This T cell receptor (beta chain) appears in the sequencing data of a study of cytomegalovirus exposure and HLA in healthy donors. 60 Vbeta and 13 Jbeta primers were used in PCR. In the study's own analysis: In a later analysis, 79 million or so unique TCR beta chains included roughly 11 million shared by two or more donors. The table came from immunoSEQ multiplex PCR; TCRdb's copy has only in-frame clones and leaves some out. That table furnishes V, J and clone size, whereas the DNA furnished D and trimming. The sample lists 170,000 or so clones, roughly 79% occurring once. The length of the CDR3 is 15 residues. CDR1 is SGHAT, CDR2 FQNNGV, per germline. V lost 7 bases and J lost 0, with 12 bases in between.

The chain combines TRBV11-2 with TRBJ2-2; TRBD1 is a possible D gene (5 bases). The TCR sequence derives from a woman aged 50 to 60 in good health and CMV-seropositive. The sequencing sample was made of PBMCs. The CDR3 spells CASIHRTSNTGELFF. The CDR3 DNA is TGTGCCAGCATCCACAGGACCTCGAACACCGGGGAGCTGTTTTTT. The variable domain in full, with the rest retrieved from reference TRBV11-2 and TRBJ2-2, is EAGVAQSPRYKIIEKRQSVAFWCNPISGHATLYWYQQILGQGPKLLIQFQNNGVVDDSQLPKDRFSAERLKGVDSTLKIQPAKLEDSAVYLCASIHRTSNTGELFFGEGSRLTVL.